This T cell receptor beta chain appears in the sequencing data of a study of blood T cell repertoires in COVID-19. Study information: COVID-19 samples, acute and convalescent, were from the United States, Italy and Spain.

V gave up 4 bases and J gave up 5 bases; unmatched junction bases: 8. The CDR3 is 16 amino acids. CDR1 SGHKS and CDR2 YYEKEE come from the germline V gene (reference sequence). TCRdb keeps only in-frame clones here, not all; method: immunoSEQ multiplex PCR. The data contain roughly 120,000 clones, about 85% of them seen just once; the ten biggest clones take up about 5%. The rearrangement uses TRBV5-5 and TRBJ2-3, with TRBD2 matching 12 bases. The receptor's source is a human donor in a cohort sampled during active COVID-19. Specimen: peripheral blood. CDR3: CASSPGLAGEGDTQYF. The CDR3 bases are TGTGCCAGCAGCCCGGGACTAGCGGGCGAAGGAGATACGCAGTATTTT.